These T cell receptor beta chains were read from a single sample in a study of beta chain features in type 1 diabetes. Libraries were prepared by immunoSEQ multiplex PCR; TCRdb keeps only in-frame clonotypes and omits some of them. Of some 640,000 clones listed, around 15% were seen once; the top ten hold approximately 0.042%. Sequenced sample: naive CD4+ T cells from blood. These receptors all stem from a man between 18 and 35 years old with type 1 diabetes. Both conserved end residues are part of each CDR3.

j_call cdr3_length v_call cdr3_aa
TRBJ2-1 15 TRBV30 CAWSTLVAGLSEQFF
TRBJ2-5 16 TRBV4-2 CASSRTGGGARETQYF
TRBJ1-1 13 TRBV7-9 CASSRLEHTEAFF
TRBJ2-3 14 TRBV29-1 CSLSEGGGIDTQYF
TRBJ2-7 15 TRBV5-1 CASSLGGGGTYEQYF
TRBJ2-7 15 TRBV7-2 CASSTDGVRSYEQYF
TRBJ2-6 18 TRBV30 CAWSVLRTGFRGANVLTF
TRBJ2-5 12 TRBV7-2 CASSLMLASSYF
TRBJ2-4 11 TRBV13 CASSSSDIQYF
TRBJ1-2 15 TRBV2 CASSTHRTGGYGYTF
TRBJ2-2 16 TRBV9 CASSVGPSGGAGELFF
TRBJ2-7 13 TRBV27 CASSREVYYEQYF
TRBJ2-3 13 TRBV6-5 CASSYSRVDTQYF
TRBJ1-4 14 TRBV15 CATSRVQGREKLFF
TRBJ1-5 13 TRBV28 CASSRPGGQPQHF
TRBJ2-7 14 TRBV11-2 CASSLDRTSAEQYF
TRBJ2-7 16 TRBV28 CASSPNPGQGRYEQYF
TRBJ2-1 13 TRBV7-3 CASSSIGGNEQFF
TRBJ2-3 13 TRBV13 CASSWSGGDTQYF
TRBJ1-5 14 TRBV6-1 CASSEGQPNQPQHF
TRBJ2-7 13 TRBV6-5 CASSSTDTYEQYF
TRBJ2-5 14 TRBV6-6 CASQRDSYQETQYF
TRBJ2-7 14 TRBV19 CASSIVGSDYEQYF
TRBJ1-1 13 TRBV7-8 CASSPTEGEEAFF
TRBJ2-7 15 TRBV19 CASSRGQGNSYEQYF
TRBJ2-7 12 TRBV19 CASSPRQGEQYF
TRBJ2-7 21 TRBV23-1 CASSQPVPGQWNQPDLYEQYF
TRBJ2-1 17 TRBV7-9 CASSPLLGTYSYNEQFF